These 24 T cell receptor beta chains came from one sample sequenced in a study of T cells after yellow fever vaccination. TCRdb processed the 5' RACE reads anew with MiXCR; each CDR3 protein has one entry. The sample has 120,000 or so distinct CDR3 sequences, roughly 15% seen once. The sequencing here drew on CD8+ T cells sorted from PBMCs, taken 5 days after the yellow fever booster vaccination. The receptors stem from a man aged 18 to 29 who received the YFV17D yellow fever vaccine.

This clonotype appeared many times. The chain joins TRBV4-3 to TRBJ2-7; D perhaps matches TRBD1 (6 bases). Germline CDR1 reads LGHNA; CDR2 reads YSLEER. V lost 4 bases and J lost 5, with 12 bases in between. This CDR3 comprises 13 residues. Written as DNA, the CDR3 is TGCGCCAGCAGCCTCGTACAGGGTGACGAGCAGTACTTC. Translated, it gives CASSLVQGDEQYF.

The chain joins TRBV12-3 or TRBV12-4 to TRBJ2-3, with 10 bases aligning to TRBD2. The V gene end was trimmed by 8 bases and the J gene end by 7 bases; junction bases not matched to a gene: 9. The CDR3 has 14 amino acids. In DNA form, the CDR3 reads TGTGCCAGCCAGACTAGCGGGTCCTTCCATACGCAGTATTTT. Protein product: CASQTSGSFHTQYF.

Only a few counts were recorded for this clonotype. The rearrangement joins TRBV6-5 to TRBJ2-2; no reliable D call. The V end lost 6 bases, the J end lost 5 bases, and 7 bases lay between the germline ends. Germline V lookup: CDR1 MNHEY, CDR2 SVGAGI. The CDR3 is 12 amino acids. The CDR3 sequence: CASSLRTGELFF. Written as DNA, the CDR3 is TGTGCCAGCAGCCTTAGGACCGGGGAGCTGTTTTTT.

The chain has TRBV20-1 and TRBJ1-2, with D tentatively TRBD1 (5 bases). The CDR3 is made up of 13 amino acids. Trimming pared 6 bases from V and 7 bases from J, leaving 18 bases between. From germline, CDR1 is DFQATT and CDR2 SNEGSKA (reference sequence). The CDR3 sequence is CSADAGQGRGYTF. The CDR3 DNA follows: TGCAGTGCCGACGCAGGCCAGGGACGTGGCTACACCTTC.

The chain employs TRBV4-2 and TRBJ2-7; no firm D call. The V gene lost 0 bases and the J gene lost 2 bases, with 8 bases spanning the gap. Germline V lookup: CDR1 LGHNA, CDR2 YNFKEQ. The CDR3 length is 14 residues. CDR3 in DNA: TGTGCCAGCAGCCAAGAAGGTCCGGCCTACGAGCAGTACTTC. Translation gives CASSQEGPAYEQYF.

This rearrangement joins TRBV7-6 to TRBJ2-5; D tentatively fits TRBD1 or TRBD2 (5 bases each). Trimming removed 1 base from V and 1 base from J, with 13 bases in between. This CDR3 has 16 amino acids. The germline CDR1 and CDR2 sequences are SGHVS and FNYEAQ. The CDR3 nucleotides read TGTGCCAGCAGCTTAGAGAAGGGGACGCTCCAAGAGACCCAGTACTTC. It is translated as CASSLEKGTLQETQYF. The full variable domain, its missing parts supplied by reference TRBV7-6 and TRBJ2-5, is GAGVSQSPRYKVTKRGQDVALRCDPISGHVSLYWYRQALGQGPEFLTYFNYEAQQDKSGLPNDRFSAERPEGSISTLTIQRTEQRDSAMYRCASSLEKGTLQETQYFGPGTRLLVL.

This clonotype was observed a handful of times. V gene TRBV4-1 combines with J gene TRBJ1-1, with 7 bases identical to TRBD1. Germline V gives CDR1 MGHRA, CDR2 YSYEKL. J lost 1 base, V lost 1 base, and 9 bases had no gene match. This CDR3 contains 17 residues. This CDR3 is CASSQGPLRQGNTEAFF. The CDR3 DNA reads as TGCGCCAGCAGCCAAGGACCGCTCCGACAGGGGAACACTGAAGCTTTCTTT.

This clonotype occurred a few times. The CDR3, as DNA: TGCAGTGCTAGGGGAATATCCTCCTACGAGCAGTACTTC. Protein product: CSARGISSYEQYF. V is TRBV20-1 and J is TRBJ2-7, with D unresolved. Germline V lookup: CDR1 DFQATT, CDR2 SNEGSKA (reference sequence). The ends were cut back, 3 bases at V and 0 bases at J, with 9 bases in the middle. The CDR3 extends over 13 amino acids.

In its sample, this clonotype was seen a few times. The chain uses TRBV27 and TRBJ2-7; D could derive from TRBD1 or TRBD2 (5 bases each). The V end lost 2 bases, the J end lost 2 bases, and 10 bases lay between the germline ends. Germline V gene sequence: CDR1 MNHEY, CDR2 SMNVEV (reference sequence). The CDR3 consists of 14 residues. CDR3 nucleotide sequence: TGTGCCAGCAGTTTAAGAGGGGCCACCTACGAGCAGTACTTC. As protein: CASSLRGATYEQYF.

For the CDR3, the DNA is TGCGCCAGCAGCCAAGATAGCGAACCCTACAATGAGCAGTTCTTC. It codes for CASSQDSEPYNEQFF. The V gene is TRBV4-3, the J gene TRBJ2-1, with TRBD2 as a possible D gene (5 bases). This CDR3 spans 15 amino acids. In germline, CDR1 is LGHNA, CDR2 YSLEER. Trimming shortened V by 0 bases and J by 2 bases, and 8 bases separated the two germline ends.

The chain combines TRBV4-1 with TRBJ2-3; D is possibly TRBD1 (6 bases). The CDR3 sequence is 15 residues long. V lost 0 bases to trimming and J lost 5 bases, with 12 bases between them. Germline V CDR1 and CDR2: MGHRA, YSYEKL. As DNA, the CDR3 is TGCGCCAGCAGCCAAGACGTAGGGGGAAGAGATACGCAGTATTTT. Translating it yields CASSQDVGGRDTQYF.

The chain joins TRBV19 to TRBJ2-7; weak D call: TRBD2 (5 bases). The V gene lost 5 bases and the J gene lost 0 bases, with 11 bases spanning the gap. CDR3 length: 14 residues. Germline V lookup: CDR1 LNHDA, CDR2 SQIVND (reference sequence). The CDR3 DNA follows: TGTGCCAGTAGTGCCGCTAGCCCCTCCTACGAGCAGTACTTC. Translated, it gives CASSAASPSYEQYF.

This clonotype was found a few times. V usage is TRBV6-5 and J usage is TRBJ2-5, with 9 bases identical to TRBD1. The germline V gene encodes CDR1 MNHEY and CDR2 SVGAGI. The CDR3 extends over 15 amino acids. The junction had 6 bases not matched to a gene; V was cut back by 2 bases and J by 5 bases. CDR3 loop: CASSYPTGGGETQYF. The CDR3 DNA follows: TGTGCCAGCAGTTACCCTACAGGGGGCGGGGAGACCCAGTACTTC.

This clonotype came up a few times. The chain carries TRBV28 and TRBJ2-2; D remains unclear. CDR1 is MDHEN and CDR2 is SYDVKM in the germline V gene. This CDR3 spans 12 amino acids. Trimming pared 10 bases from V and 4 bases from J, leaving 10 bases between. DNA for the CDR3: TGTGCCATTCAAGGGCCCACCGGGGAGCTGTTTTTT. Protein sequence: CAIQGPTGELFF.

This clonotype was seen a handful of times. The CDR3 coding sequence is TGCGCCAGCAGTGAAGAACCGGGACAGGGCTTCGCAGATACGCAGTATTTT. Its protein is CASSEEPGQGFADTQYF. The genes are TRBV10-1 and TRBJ2-3, with 9 bases identical to TRBD1. The CDR3 has 17 residues. Germline V gives CDR1 WNHNN, CDR2 SYGVQD (reference sequence). J was trimmed by 4 bases and V by 3 bases; bases with no gene match: 11.

This clonotype appeared a few times. The rearrangement joins TRBV10-3 to TRBJ1-1; TRBD1 is a possible D gene (5 bases). The V and J ends lost 6 bases and 1 base respectively, with 12 bases between them. Germline CDR1 and CDR2: ENHRY and SYGVKD. This CDR3 is 14 amino acids long. CDR3 nucleotide sequence: TGTGCCATCAGCCAGGGTGGCAAGAACACTGAAGCTTTCTTT. Amino acid sequence: CAISQGGKNTEAFF.

The chain uses TRBV6-5 and TRBJ2-5; TRBD1 matches at 8 bases. This CDR3 has 15 residues. The germline CDR1 and CDR2 sequences are MNHEY and SVGAGI. V lost 1 base to trimming and J lost 3 bases; unmatched junction nucleotides: 4. CDR3 coding DNA: TGTGCCAGCAGTTACTTTGCGACAGGGGAAGAGACCCAGTACTTC. Residues: CASSYFATGEETQYF.

The chain employs TRBV4-3 and TRBJ2-7, with D possibly being TRBD2 (6 bases). CDR3 length: 14 residues. The V end was cut by 0 bases, the J end by 5 bases, with 11 bases between. The germline V gene has CDR1 LGHNA and CDR2 YSLEER. CDR3 coding DNA: TGCGCCAGCAGCCAAGATAGGAGGGGACACGAGCAGTACTTC. Protein: CASSQDRRGHEQYF.

This clonotype was picked up a small number of times. The chain employs TRBV4-1 and TRBJ1-2; perhaps TRBD1 as D (5 bases). V lost 1 base, J lost 4 bases, and 16 bases lay in between. The CDR3 loop spans 16 amino acids. The germline gives CDR1 MGHRA, CDR2 YSYEKL. DNA of the CDR3: TGCGCCAGCAGCCAAGTGCGCAGGGCGCGGGCCTATGGCTACACCTTC. This codes for CASSQVRRARAYGYTF.

The chain recombines TRBV7-9 with TRBJ2-3, with TRBD2 matching over 10 bases. The V gene end was trimmed by 5 bases and the J gene end by 0 bases; junction bases not matched to a gene: 8. Looked up from germline, CDR1 is SEHNR and CDR2 is FQNEAQ (reference sequence). The CDR3 is 17 amino acids. This CDR3 reads CASSQPGLAESTDTQYF. Here the CDR3 DNA reads TGTGCCAGCAGCCAACCCGGACTAGCGGAAAGCACAGATACGCAGTATTTT.

The chain uses TRBV27 and TRBJ2-3; D is perhaps TRBD1 (6 bases). Trimming cost V 1 base and J 4 bases, with 15 bases left between them. CDR3 length: 16 residues. Germline CDR1 is MNHEY and CDR2 is SMNVEV (reference sequence). The CDR3 reads CASSLYGTLSSDTQYF. CDR3 coding DNA: TGTGCCAGCAGTTTATATGGGACATTGTCCTCAGATACGCAGTATTTT.

The chain combines TRBV5-1 with TRBJ2-5; 8 bases are shared with TRBD1. The CDR3 runs 18 residues. Germline CDR1 and CDR2: SGHRS and YFSETQ. With V trimmed by 1 base and J by 2 bases, 13 bases remained unmatched. The CDR3 nucleotides are TGCGCCAGCAGCTTGACTGGGGGACAGGTCGGTGGTCAAGAGACCCAGTACTTC. Its protein product is CASSLTGGQVGGQETQYF.

The chain couples TRBV2 to TRBJ2-1, with a possible D match to TRBD2 (5 bases). This CDR3 is 15 amino acids long. Trimming removed 6 bases from V and 7 bases from J, with 19 bases in between. CDR1 is SNHLY and CDR2 is FYNNEI in the germline V gene. This CDR3 reads CASRATTLTVNEQFF. CDR3 coding DNA: TGTGCCAGCAGGGCGACTACCCTCACGGTGAATGAGCAGTTCTTC.

This clonotype was observed a few times. The chain couples TRBV5-6 to TRBJ1-2; D remains unclear. Germline loops: CDR1 SGHDT, CDR2 YYEEEE. CDR3 length: 14 residues. Trimming left V 3 bases short and J 2 bases short, with 11 bases between. DNA for the CDR3: TGTGCCAGCAGCTCTGGAGTGTCAAACTATGGCTACACCTTC. Translation: CASSSGVSNYGYTF.